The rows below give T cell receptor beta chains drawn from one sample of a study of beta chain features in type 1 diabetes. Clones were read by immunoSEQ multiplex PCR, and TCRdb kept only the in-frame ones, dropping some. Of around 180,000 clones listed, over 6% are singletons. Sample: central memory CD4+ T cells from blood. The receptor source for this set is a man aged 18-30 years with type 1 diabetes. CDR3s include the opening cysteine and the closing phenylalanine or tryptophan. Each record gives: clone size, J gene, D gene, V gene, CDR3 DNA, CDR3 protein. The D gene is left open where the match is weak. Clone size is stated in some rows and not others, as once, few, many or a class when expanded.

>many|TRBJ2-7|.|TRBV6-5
TGTGCCAGCAGTTACTCGGCCGGGACACCGTACGAGCAGTACTTC
CASSYSAGTPYEQYF
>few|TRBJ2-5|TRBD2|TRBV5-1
TGCGCCAGCAGCTTCGGGGGGGTCAAGGAGACCCAGTACTTC
CASSFGGVKETQYF
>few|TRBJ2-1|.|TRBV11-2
TGTGCCAGCAGCTTAGTCGCAGATTCCTACAATGAGCAGTTCTTC
CASSLVADSYNEQFF
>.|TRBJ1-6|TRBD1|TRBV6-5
TGTGCCAGCAGTTACCGTGGACAGGGTCGGGGTTCACCCCTCCACTTT
CASSYRGQGRGSPLHF
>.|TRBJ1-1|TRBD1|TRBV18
TGTGCCAGCTCACGACCAGGGACAGCAAACACTGAAGCTTTCTTT
CASSRPGTANTEAFF
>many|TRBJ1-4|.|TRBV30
TGTGCCTGGAGTGTAGGAGGAACTAATGAAAAACTGTTTTTT
CAWSVGGTNEKLFF
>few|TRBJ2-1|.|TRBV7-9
TGTGCCAGCAGCGCATCCGGACGAGCGGGTGAGCAGTTCTTC
CASSASGRAGEQFF
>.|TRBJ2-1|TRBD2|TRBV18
TGTGCCAGCTCACTTTCCGGGACTAGCGGGAGGGTTTACAATGAGCAGTTCTTC
CASSLSGTSGRVYNEQFF
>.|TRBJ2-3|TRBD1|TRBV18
TGTGCCAGCTCACCAGATCAGGGGGCCCGCAATACGCAGTATTTT
CASSPDQGARNTQYF
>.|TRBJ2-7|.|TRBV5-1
TGCGCCAGCAGCTTGACAGGGCGATCCTACGAGCAGTACTTC
CASSLTGRSYEQYF